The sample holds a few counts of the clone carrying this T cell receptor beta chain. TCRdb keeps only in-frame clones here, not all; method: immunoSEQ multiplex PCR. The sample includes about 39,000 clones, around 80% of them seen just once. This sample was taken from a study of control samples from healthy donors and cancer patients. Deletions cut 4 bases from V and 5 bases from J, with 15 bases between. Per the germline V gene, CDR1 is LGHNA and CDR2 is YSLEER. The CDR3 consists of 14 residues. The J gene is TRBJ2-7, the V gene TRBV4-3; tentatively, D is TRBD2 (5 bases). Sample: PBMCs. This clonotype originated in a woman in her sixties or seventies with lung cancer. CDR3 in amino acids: CASSLRILGDEQYF. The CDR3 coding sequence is TGCGCCAGCAGCCTTCGGATCCTCGGGGACGAGCAGTACTTC.